The 19 T cell receptor beta chains below were found in one sample sequenced in a study of human T cells and chemical hapten exposure. As to time point: pre-sensitization, week 0. Documented treatment: therapeutic diphenylcyclopropenone sensitization with weekly scalp DPC. Unseparated into fractions, whole blood served as the source from which total RNA was extracted. TCRdb fed the RACE reads into MiXCR, producing one record per CDR3 protein. The sample shows tens of thousands of distinct CDR3 sequences, under 13% of them seen only once. The sequencing here drew on whole blood, taken in connection with sensitization to the hapten diphenylcyclopropenone (DPC). The receptors come from a man in his forties or fifties with alopecia areata. Some clones in this sample may be carry-over from other donors' samples.

At least ten counts were recorded for this clonotype. The rearrangement joins TRBV12-3 or TRBV12-4 to TRBJ2-2, with 8 bases lining up with TRBD1. The V segment lost 6 bases and the J segment 6 bases; nucleotides outside the gene matches: 9. The length of the CDR3 is 15 residues. The CDR3 loop is CASRYRETGAGELFF. The CDR3 DNA reads as TGTGCCAGCAGATACCGGGAGACAGGGGCCGGGGAGCTGTTTTTT.

This clonotype has more than one count but fewer than ten. V and J are TRBV19 and TRBJ2-6; D not resolved. Trimming took 3 bases from V and 0 from J, leaving 6 bases between them. The CDR3 has 15 residues. The germline V gene encodes CDR1 LNHDA and CDR2 SQIVND (reference sequence). The CDR3 loop is CASSMRISGANVLTF. DNA of the CDR3: TGTGCCAGTAGTATGAGGATCTCTGGGGCCAACGTCCTGACTTTC. The full variable domain, rest sourced from reference TRBV19 and TRBJ2-6, is DGGITQSPKYLFRKEGQNVTLSCEQNLNHDAMYWYRQDPGQGLRLIYYSQIVNDFQKGDIAEGYSVSREKKESFPLTVTSAQKNPTAFYLCASSMRISGANVLTFGAGSRLTVL.

The chain has TRBV12-3 or TRBV12-4 and TRBJ1-2, with 7 nucleotides matching TRBD1. The J segment lost 5 bases and the V segment lost 5 bases, leaving 11 bases of the junction unmatched. CDR3 length equals 15 residues. As DNA, the CDR3 is TGTGCCAGCAGTCCAAACCCGGGACAGCCATATGGCTACACCTTC. This gives the protein CASSPNPGQPYGYTF.

Many counts were recorded for this clonotype. The rearrangement links TRBV9 to TRBJ2-1, with 9 bases that match TRBD2. Looked up from germline, CDR1 is SGDLS and CDR2 is YYNGEE. Germline trimming cut 4 bases from V and 6 bases from J; bases unmatched to any gene: 11. The CDR3 covers 16 residues. The CDR3 coding sequence is TGTGCCAGCAGCTACCGGGTAGCGGGAGCATCCAATGAGCAGTTCTTC. This sequence encodes CASSYRVAGASNEQFF.

This clonotype was detected many times. This chain connects TRBV18 to TRBJ2-1; 7 nucleotides line up with TRBD2. Per the germline V gene, CDR1 is KGHSH and CDR2 is LQKENI. CDR3 length: 14 residues. The V and J ends lost 0 bases and 7 bases, in that order; junction bases with no gene match: 3. The CDR3 DNA sequence: TGTGCCAGCTCACCACCCCTACTAGCGAATGAGCAGTTCTTC. It is translated as CASSPPLLANEQFF.

The rearrangement joins TRBV7-6 to TRBJ2-1; D possibly corresponds to TRBD2 (6 bases). Deletions cut 1 base from V and 0 bases from J, with 16 bases between. This CDR3 spans 18 amino acids. Per germline, CDR1 SGHVS and CDR2 FNYEAQ. The CDR3 region is CASSLVPAGGSSYNEQFF. Here the CDR3 DNA reads TGTGCCAGCAGCTTAGTACCGGCTGGGGGGAGCTCCTACAATGAGCAGTTCTTC.

Points on this clonotype: This may stem from a read error, because a much larger clone lies one nucleotide away. The chain is built from TRBV27 and TRBJ2-1, with 10 bases identical to TRBD2. There are 14 residues in the CDR3. Germline CDR1 is MNHEY and CDR2 is SMNVEV (reference sequence). Trimming removed 10 bases from V and 3 bases from J; junction bases left unmatched: 6. The CDR3 protein is CANRGLADYNEQFF. The CDR3 DNA reads as TGTGCCAACAGAGGACTAGCGGACTACAATGAGCAGTTCTTC.

This clonotype has a count of ten or more. The chain carries TRBV3-1 and TRBJ2-1, with 8 bases identical to TRBD2. The CDR3 consists of 15 residues. V shed 1 base and J 9 bases; nucleotides not matched to a gene: 8. CDR1 is LGHDT, CDR2 YNNKEL, per germline (reference sequence). The CDR3 DNA sequence: TGTGCCAGCAGCCAAGTTCCCAGCGGGAGTACTGAGCAGTTCTTC. This translates into CASSQVPSGSTEQFF.

This clonotype turned up a few times. V gene TRBV7-2 combines with J gene TRBJ2-7, with D possibly being TRBD2 (6 bases). Deletions cut 5 bases from V and 2 bases from J, with 16 bases between. This CDR3 has 15 residues. Germline CDR1 is SGHTA and CDR2 is FQGNSA. CDR3 region: CASSPRRERTYEQYF. In nucleotides, the CDR3 is TGTGCCAGCAGCCCCAGACGGGAGCGGACCTACGAGCAGTACTTC.

This clonotype was observed at least ten times. The chain joins TRBV10-2 to TRBJ2-5; the D is unclear. V was shortened by 4 bases and J by 5 bases, with 11 bases between the two germline ends. The germline CDR1 and CDR2 sequences are WSHSY and SAAADI. CDR3 length: 13 amino acids. For the CDR3, the DNA is TGCGCCAGCAGTGCCCTCTCGGAGGAGACCCAGTACTTC. This sequence encodes CASSALSEETQYF.

There are many counts of this clonotype. This chain joins TRBV12-5 and TRBJ2-7, with 9 positions matching TRBD1. This CDR3 spans 22 amino acids. Germline loops: CDR1 LGHNT, CDR2 FRNRAP. With 0 bases clipped from V and 1 base from J, the junction kept 22 bases outside the gene matches. CDR3 sequence (DNA): TGTGCTAGTGGTTTGGTCCCGACGCTCCCCTGGACAGGGGAACAGAGGTCCTACGAGCAGTACTTC. It yields the protein CASGLVPTLPWTGEQRSYEQYF.

V is TRBV7-6 and J is TRBJ2-1; D perhaps matches TRBD2 (6 bases). With 5 bases removed from V and 1 base from J, the gap between germline ends came to 18 bases. CDR3 length: 17 residues. Germline V CDR1 and CDR2: SGHVS, FNYEAQ. In DNA, the CDR3 is TGTGCCAGCAGCCCGCGTCCGGGAGTCTGGTCCTACAATGAGCAGTTCTTC. Its translation is CASSPRPGVWSYNEQFF.

This clonotype was recorded at least ten times. J is TRBJ2-3 and V is TRBV20-1; the match to TRBD2 covers 11 bases. V dropped 5 bases and J dropped 0; count of bases not matched to a gene: 16. CDR3 length: 19 residues. The germline gives CDR1 DFQATT, CDR2 SNEGSKA (reference sequence). The CDR3 sequence is CSAPGTSGKKGTSTDTQYF. CDR3 bases: TGCAGTGCTCCCGGGACTAGCGGAAAAAAGGGGACTAGCACAGATACGCAGTATTTT.

This clonotype was counted many times. The CDR3 nucleotides read TGTGCCAGCAGTTTACCTGACAGGGGATTTTCCGGCTACACCTTC. It codes for CASSLPDRGFSGYTF. The chain uses TRBV28 and TRBJ1-2, with TRBD1 matching 8 bases. CDR3 length: 15 residues. The J segment lost 8 bases and the V segment lost 2 bases, leaving 10 bases of the junction unmatched. Germline CDR1 and CDR2: MDHEN and SYDVKM.

The chain uses TRBV7-9 and TRBJ1-5, with D unresolved. The CDR3 has 15 residues. Trimming took 3 bases from V and 0 from J, leaving 9 bases between them. Germline V gives CDR1 SEHNR, CDR2 FQNEAQ (reference sequence). The CDR3 DNA sequence: TGTGCCAGCAGCTTCTACGGTGATAGCAATCAGCCCCAGCATTTT. Translation: CASSFYGDSNQPQHF.

Ten or more counts support this clonotype. The chain uses TRBV7-9 and TRBJ1-2, with D possibly being TRBD1 (6 bases). CDR1 SEHNR and CDR2 FQNEAQ come from the germline V gene (reference sequence). Trimming pared 4 bases from V and 7 bases from J, leaving 13 bases between. CDR3 size: 13 residues. CDR3 in amino acids: CASSSRQDSGYTF. In DNA form, the CDR3 reads TGTGCCAGCAGCTCACGACAGGATAGTGGCTACACCTTC.

This clonotype has at least ten counts. CDR3 in amino acids: CASSLDTGEQFF. Here the CDR3 DNA reads TGTGCCAGCAGCTTAGATACCGGAGAGCAGTTCTTC. The genes are TRBV11-3 and TRBJ2-1; D uncertain. The CDR3 spans 12 residues. CDR1 SGHNT and CDR2 YENEEA come from the germline V gene. With 0 bases removed from V and 10 bases from J, the gap between germline ends came to 7 bases.

The chain is built from TRBV9 and TRBJ1-5, with D possibly matching TRBD1 (5 bases). Germline CDR1 and CDR2: SGDLS and YYNGEE. The CDR3 is 16 amino acids. V lost 4 bases, J lost 1 base, and 15 bases lay in between. The CDR3 here is CASSLGEGRSNQPQHF. Here the CDR3 DNA reads TGTGCCAGCAGCCTGGGTGAGGGGCGCAGCAATCAGCCCCAGCATTTT.

The V gene is TRBV6-5, the J gene TRBJ2-7, with 11 bases identical to TRBD1. This CDR3 has 14 amino acids. The germline V gene encodes CDR1 MNHEY and CDR2 SVGAGI. The V gene end was trimmed by 2 bases and the J gene end by 3 bases; junction bases not matched to a gene: 0. This chain's CDR3 is CASSYGTGGYEQYF. The CDR3, as DNA: TGTGCCAGCAGTTACGGGACAGGGGGCTACGAGCAGTACTTC.